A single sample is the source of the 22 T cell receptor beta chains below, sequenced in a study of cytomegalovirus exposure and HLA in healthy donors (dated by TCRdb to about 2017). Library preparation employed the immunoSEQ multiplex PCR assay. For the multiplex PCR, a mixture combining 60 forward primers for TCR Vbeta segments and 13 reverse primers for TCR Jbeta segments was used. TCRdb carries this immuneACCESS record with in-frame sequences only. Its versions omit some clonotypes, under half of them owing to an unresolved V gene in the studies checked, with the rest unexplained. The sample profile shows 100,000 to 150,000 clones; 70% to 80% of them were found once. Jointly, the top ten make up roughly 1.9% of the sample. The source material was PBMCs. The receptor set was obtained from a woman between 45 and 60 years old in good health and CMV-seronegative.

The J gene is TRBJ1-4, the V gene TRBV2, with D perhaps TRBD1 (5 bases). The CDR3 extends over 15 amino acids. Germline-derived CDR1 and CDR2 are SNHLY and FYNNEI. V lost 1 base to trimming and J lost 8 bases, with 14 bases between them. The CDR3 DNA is TGTGCCAGCAGTGAAGTAGGGACTCGTGACGAAAAACTGTTTTTT. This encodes CASSEVGTRDEKLFF.

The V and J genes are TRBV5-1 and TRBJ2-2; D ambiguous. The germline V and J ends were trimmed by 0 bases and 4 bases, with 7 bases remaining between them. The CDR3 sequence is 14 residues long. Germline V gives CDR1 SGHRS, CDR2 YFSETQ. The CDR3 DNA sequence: TGCGCCAGCAGCTTGGCCGCGGCCACCGGGGAGCTGTTTTTT. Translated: CASSLAAATGELFF. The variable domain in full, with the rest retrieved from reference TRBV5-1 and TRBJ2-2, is KAGVTQTPRYLIKTRGQQVTLSCSPISGHRSVSWYQQTPGQGLQFLFEYFSETQRNKGNFPGRFSGRQFSNSRSEMNVSTLELGDSALYLCASSLAAATGELFFGEGSRLTVL.

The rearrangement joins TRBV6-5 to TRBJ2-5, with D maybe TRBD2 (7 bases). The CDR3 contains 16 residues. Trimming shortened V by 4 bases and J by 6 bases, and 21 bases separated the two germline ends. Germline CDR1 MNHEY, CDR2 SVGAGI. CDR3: CASSSPGAGAAQTQYF. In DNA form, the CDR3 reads TGTGCCAGCAGTTCCCCCGGGGCGGGGGCGGCCCAGACCCAGTACTTC.

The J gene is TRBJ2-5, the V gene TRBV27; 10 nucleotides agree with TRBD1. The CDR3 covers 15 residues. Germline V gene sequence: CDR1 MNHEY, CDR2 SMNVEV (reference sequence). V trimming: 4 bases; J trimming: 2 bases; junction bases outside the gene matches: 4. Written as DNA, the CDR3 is TGTGCCAGCAGTTCCCCGGGACAGGGGCAAGAGACCCAGTACTTC. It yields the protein CASSSPGQGQETQYF.

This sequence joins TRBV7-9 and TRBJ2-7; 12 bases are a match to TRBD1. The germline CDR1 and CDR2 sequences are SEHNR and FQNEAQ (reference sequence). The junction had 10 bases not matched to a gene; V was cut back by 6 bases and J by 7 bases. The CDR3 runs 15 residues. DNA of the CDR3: TGTGCCAGCAGATTTACGGGACAGGGGGCGGGGGAGCAGTACTTC. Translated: CASRFTGQGAGEQYF.

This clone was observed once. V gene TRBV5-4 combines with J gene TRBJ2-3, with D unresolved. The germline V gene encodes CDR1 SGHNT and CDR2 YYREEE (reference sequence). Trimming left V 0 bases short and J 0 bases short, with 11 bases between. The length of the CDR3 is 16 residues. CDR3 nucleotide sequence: TGTGCCAGCAGCTTGGTTCTAATCAGGAGCACAGATACGCAGTATTTT. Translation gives CASSLVLIRSTDTQYF.

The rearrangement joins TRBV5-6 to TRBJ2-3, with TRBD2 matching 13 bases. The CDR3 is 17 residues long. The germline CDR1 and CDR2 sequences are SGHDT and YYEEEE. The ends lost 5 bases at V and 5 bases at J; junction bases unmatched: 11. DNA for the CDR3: TGTGCCAGCAGACATTCTACTAGCGGGAGGGCCGGAGATACGCAGTATTTT. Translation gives CASRHSTSGRAGDTQYF.

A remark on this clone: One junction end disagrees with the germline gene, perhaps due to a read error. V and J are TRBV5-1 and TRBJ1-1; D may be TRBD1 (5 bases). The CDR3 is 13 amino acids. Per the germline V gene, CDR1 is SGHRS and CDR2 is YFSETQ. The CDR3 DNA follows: TGCGCCAGCAGCTTACGGGGGAACCCTGAAGCTTTCTTT. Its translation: CASSLRGNPEAFF. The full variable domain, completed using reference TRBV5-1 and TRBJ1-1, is KAGVTQTPRYLIKTRGQQVTLSCSPISGHRSVSWYQQTPGQGLQFLFEYFSETQRNKGNFPGRFSGRQFSNSRSEMNVSTLELGDSALYLCASSLRGNPEAFFGQGTRLTVV.

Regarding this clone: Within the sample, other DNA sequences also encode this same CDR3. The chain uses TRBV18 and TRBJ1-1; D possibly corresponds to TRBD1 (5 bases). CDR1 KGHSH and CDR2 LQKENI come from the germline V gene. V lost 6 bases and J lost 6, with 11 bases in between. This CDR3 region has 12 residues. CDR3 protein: CASSPRTPEAFF. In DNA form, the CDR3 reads TGTGCCAGCTCCCCGAGGACACCTGAAGCTTTCTTT.

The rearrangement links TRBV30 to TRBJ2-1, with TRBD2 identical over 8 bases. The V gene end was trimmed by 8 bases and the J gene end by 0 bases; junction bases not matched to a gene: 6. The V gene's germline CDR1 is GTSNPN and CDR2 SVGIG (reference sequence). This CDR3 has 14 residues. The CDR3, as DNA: TGTGCCGGAGATCTAGCGGGCTCCTACAATGAGCAGTTCTTC. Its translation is CAGDLAGSYNEQFF.

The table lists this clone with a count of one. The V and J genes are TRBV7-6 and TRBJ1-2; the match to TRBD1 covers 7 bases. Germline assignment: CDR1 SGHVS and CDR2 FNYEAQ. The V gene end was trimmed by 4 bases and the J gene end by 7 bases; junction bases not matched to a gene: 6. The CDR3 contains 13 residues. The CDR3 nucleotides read TGTGCCAGCAGCTCCACAGGGGAGAGTGGCTACACCTTC. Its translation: CASSSTGESGYTF.

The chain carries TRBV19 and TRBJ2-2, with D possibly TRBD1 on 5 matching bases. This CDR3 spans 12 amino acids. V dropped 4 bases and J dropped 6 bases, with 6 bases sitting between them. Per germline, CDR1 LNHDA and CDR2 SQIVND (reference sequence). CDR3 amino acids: CASSTGPGELFF. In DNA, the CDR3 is TGTGCCAGTAGTACAGGGCCCGGGGAGCTGTTTTTT.

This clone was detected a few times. CDR3 bases: TGTGCCAGCAGCTCCTCAGACATGATATACTATGGCTACACCTTC. As protein: CASSSSDMIYYGYTF. The rearrangement links TRBV5-8 to TRBJ1-2, with D uncertain. The V gene's germline CDR1 is SGHTS and CDR2 YDEGEE. Trimming shortened V by 3 bases and J by 3 bases, and 15 bases separated the two germline ends. This CDR3 region has 15 residues. The whole variable domain, filled in from reference TRBV5-8 and TRBJ1-2, reads EAGVTQSPTHLIKTRGQQATLRCSPISGHTSVYWYQQALGLGLQFLLWYDEGEERNRGNFPPRFSGRQFPNYSSELNVNALELEDSALYLCASSSSDMIYYGYTFGSGTRLTVV.

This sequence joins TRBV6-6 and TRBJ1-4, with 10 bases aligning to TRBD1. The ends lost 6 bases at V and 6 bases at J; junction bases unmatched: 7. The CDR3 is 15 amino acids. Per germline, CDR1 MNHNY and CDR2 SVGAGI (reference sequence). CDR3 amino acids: CASSDPGTGDEKLFF. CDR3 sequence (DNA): TGTGCCAGCAGCGACCCCGGGACAGGGGATGAAAAACTGTTTTTT.

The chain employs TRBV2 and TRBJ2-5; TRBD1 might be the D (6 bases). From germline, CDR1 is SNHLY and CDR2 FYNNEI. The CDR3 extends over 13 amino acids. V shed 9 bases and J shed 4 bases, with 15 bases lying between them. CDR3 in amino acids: CARATGSSETQYF. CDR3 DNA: TGTGCCAGGGCTACAGGGAGTTCAGAGACCCAGTACTTC.

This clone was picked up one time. CDR3 in DNA: TGCGCCAGCAGTCAATCGACGGAGGAAGACGAGCAGTACGTC. Its translation: CASSQSTEEDEQYV. The rearrangement joins TRBV23-1 to TRBJ2-7; D is perhaps TRBD2 (5 bases). TRBV23-1 is assigned to the ORF class and has an uncertain function. The V and J ends lost 0 bases and 5 bases respectively, with 11 bases between them. This CDR3 has 14 amino acids.

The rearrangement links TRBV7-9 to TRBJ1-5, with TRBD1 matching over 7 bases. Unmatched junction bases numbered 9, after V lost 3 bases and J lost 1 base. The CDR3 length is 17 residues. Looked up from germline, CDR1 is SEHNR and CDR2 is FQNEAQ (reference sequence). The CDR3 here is CASSFYTGTASNQPQHF. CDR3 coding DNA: TGTGCCAGCAGCTTCTATACCGGGACAGCGAGCAATCAGCCCCAGCATTTT. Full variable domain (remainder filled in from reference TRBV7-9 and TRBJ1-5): DTGVSQNPRHKITKRGQNVTFRCDPISEHNRLYWYRQTLGQGPEFLTYFQNEAQLEKSRLLSDRFSAERPKGSFSTLEIQRTEQGDSAMYLCASSFYTGTASNQPQHFGDGTRLSIL.

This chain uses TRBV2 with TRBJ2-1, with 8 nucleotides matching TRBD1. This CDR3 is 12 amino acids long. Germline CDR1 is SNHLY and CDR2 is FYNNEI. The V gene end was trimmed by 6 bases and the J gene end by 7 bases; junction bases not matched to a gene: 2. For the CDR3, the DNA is TGTGCCAGCAGATACAGGGGGAATGAGCAGTTCTTC. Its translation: CASRYRGNEQFF. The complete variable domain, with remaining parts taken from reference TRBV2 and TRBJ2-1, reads EPEVTQTPSHQVTQMGQEVILRCVPISNHLYFYWYRQILGQKVEFLVSFYNNEISEKSEIFDDQFSVERPDGSNFTLKIRSTKLEDSAMYFCASRYRGNEQFFGPGTRLTVL.

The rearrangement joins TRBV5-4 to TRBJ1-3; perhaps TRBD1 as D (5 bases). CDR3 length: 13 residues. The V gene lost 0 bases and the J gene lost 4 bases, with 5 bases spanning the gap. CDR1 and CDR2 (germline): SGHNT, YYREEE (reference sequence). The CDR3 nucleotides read TGTGCCAGCAGCTTGGCAGGGGGAAACACCATATATTTT. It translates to CASSLAGGNTIYF.

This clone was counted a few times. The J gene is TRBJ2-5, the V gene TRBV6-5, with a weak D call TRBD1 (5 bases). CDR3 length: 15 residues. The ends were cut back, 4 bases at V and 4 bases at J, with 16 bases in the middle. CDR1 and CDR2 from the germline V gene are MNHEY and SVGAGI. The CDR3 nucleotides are TGTGCCAGCAGTTCCGCCGGCAGGGCCTCAGAGACCCAGTACTTC. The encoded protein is CASSSAGRASETQYF.

In DNA, the CDR3 is TGTGCCAGCAGTCCTTTAAAAAGCACAGATACGCAGTATTTT. Its translation is CASSPLKSTDTQYF. V and J are TRBV6-1 and TRBJ2-3; D is uncertain. Germline CDR1 and CDR2: MNHNS and SASEGT. The germline V and J ends were trimmed by 5 bases and 0 bases, with 9 bases remaining between them. The CDR3 is made up of 14 amino acids.

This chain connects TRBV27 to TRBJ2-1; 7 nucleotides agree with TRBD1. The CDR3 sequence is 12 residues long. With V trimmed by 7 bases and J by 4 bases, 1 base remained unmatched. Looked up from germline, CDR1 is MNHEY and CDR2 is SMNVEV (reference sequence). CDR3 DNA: TGTGCCAGCACGGACAGGTACAATGAGCAGTTCTTC. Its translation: CASTDRYNEQFF.